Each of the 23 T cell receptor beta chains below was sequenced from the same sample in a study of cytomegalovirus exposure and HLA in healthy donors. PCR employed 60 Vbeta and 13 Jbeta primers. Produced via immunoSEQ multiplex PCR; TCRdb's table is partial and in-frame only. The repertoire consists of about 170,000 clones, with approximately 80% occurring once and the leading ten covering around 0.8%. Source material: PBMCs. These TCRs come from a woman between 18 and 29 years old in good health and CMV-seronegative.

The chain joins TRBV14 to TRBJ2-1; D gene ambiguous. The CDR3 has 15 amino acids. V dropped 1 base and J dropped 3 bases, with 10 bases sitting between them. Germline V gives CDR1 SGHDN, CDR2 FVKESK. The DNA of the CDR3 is TGTGCCAGCAGCCAAGTGGTCACTTTCTACAATGAGCAGTTCTTC. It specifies CASSQVVTFYNEQFF.

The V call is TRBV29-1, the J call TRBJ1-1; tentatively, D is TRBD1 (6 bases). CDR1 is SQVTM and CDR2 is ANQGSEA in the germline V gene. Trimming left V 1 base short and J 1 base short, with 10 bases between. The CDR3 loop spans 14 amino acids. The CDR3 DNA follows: TGCAGCGTTGAAGTCACAGGGAAGAACACTGAAGCTTTCTTT. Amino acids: CSVEVTGKNTEAFF.

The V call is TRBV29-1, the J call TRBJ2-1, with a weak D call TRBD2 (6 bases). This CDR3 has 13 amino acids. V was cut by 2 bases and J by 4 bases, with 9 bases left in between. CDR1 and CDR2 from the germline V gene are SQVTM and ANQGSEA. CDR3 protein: CSVEPRGYNEQFF. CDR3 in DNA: TGCAGCGTTGAACCGCGGGGTTACAATGAGCAGTTCTTC.

DNA of the CDR3: TGCGCCAGCAGCTTGTCGGGGGGAGGTACAATGAATGAGCAGTTCTTC. This codes for CASSLSGGGTMNEQFF. The chain recombines TRBV5-1 with TRBJ2-1; 7 bases map to TRBD2. Losses at the gene ends were 1 base for V and 7 bases for J; bases not matched to a gene: 11. The CDR3 extends over 16 amino acids. From germline, CDR1 is SGHRS and CDR2 YFSETQ.

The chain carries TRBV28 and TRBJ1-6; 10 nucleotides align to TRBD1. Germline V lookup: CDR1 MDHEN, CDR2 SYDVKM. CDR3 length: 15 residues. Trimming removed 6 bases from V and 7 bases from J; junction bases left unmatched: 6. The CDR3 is CASSRRQGANSPLHF. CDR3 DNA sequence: TGTGCCAGCAGCCGCCGACAGGGGGCGAATTCACCCCTCCACTTT.

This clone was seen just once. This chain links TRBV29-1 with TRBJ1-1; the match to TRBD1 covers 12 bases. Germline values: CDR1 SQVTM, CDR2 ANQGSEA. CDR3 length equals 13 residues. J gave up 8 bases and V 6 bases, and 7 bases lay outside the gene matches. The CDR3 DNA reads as TGCAGCGTATCCGGGACAGGGGGCAGAGAAGCTTTCTTT. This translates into CSVSGTGGREAFF.

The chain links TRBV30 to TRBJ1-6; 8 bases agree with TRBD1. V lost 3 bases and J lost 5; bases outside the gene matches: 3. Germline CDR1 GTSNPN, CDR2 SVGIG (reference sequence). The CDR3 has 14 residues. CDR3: CAWSKGQDNSPLHF. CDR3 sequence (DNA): TGTGCCTGGAGCAAGGGACAGGATAATTCACCCCTCCACTTT.

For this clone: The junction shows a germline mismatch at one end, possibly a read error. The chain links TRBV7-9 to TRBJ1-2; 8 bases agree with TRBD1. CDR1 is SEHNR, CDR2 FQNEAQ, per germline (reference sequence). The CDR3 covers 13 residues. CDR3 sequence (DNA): TGTTCCAGCAGCCTAGACAGGGGATATGGCTACACCTTC. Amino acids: CSSSLDRGYGYTF. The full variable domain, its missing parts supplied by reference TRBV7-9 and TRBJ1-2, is DTGVSQNPRHKITKRGQNVTFRCDPISEHNRLYWYRQTLGQGPEFLTYFQNEAQLEKSRLLSDRFSAERPKGSFSTLEIQRTEQGDSAMYLCSSSLDRGYGYTFGSGTRLTVV.

The CDR3 DNA reads as TGTGCCAGCAGCTCTAACAGGGCGCCCTACGAGCAGTACTTC. It translates to CASSSNRAPYEQYF. The rearrangement links TRBV11-2 to TRBJ2-7; D might be TRBD1 (6 bases). The germline V gene encodes CDR1 SGHAT and CDR2 FQNNGV. This CDR3 is built from 14 residues. Trimming left V 4 bases short and J 2 bases short, with 12 bases between.

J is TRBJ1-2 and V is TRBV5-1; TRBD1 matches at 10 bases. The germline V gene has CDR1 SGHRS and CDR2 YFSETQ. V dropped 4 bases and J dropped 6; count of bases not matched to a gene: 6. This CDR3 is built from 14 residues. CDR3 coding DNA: TGCGCCAGCAGCCACGGACAGGGGGTGGATGGCTACACCTTC. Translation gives CASSHGQGVDGYTF.

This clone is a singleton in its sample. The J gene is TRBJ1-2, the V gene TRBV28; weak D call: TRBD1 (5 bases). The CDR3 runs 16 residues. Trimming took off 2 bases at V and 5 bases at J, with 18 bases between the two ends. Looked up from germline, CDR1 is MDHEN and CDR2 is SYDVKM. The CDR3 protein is CASSLGRAPRGYGYTF. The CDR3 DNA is TGTGCCAGCAGTTTAGGCAGGGCCCCAAGAGGATATGGCTACACCTTC.

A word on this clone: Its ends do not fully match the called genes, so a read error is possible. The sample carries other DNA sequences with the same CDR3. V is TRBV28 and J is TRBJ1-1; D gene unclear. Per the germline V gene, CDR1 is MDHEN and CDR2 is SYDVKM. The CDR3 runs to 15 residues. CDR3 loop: CASSLGGSEGTEAFF. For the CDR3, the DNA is TGTGCCAGCAGTTTAGGAGGGTCCGAGGGCACTGAAGCCTTCTTT.

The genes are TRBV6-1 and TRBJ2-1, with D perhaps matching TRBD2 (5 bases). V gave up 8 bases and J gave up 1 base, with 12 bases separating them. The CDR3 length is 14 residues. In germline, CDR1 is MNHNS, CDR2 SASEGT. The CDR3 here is CASAGLASYNEQFF. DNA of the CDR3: TGTGCCAGCGCTGGGTTAGCGTCCTACAATGAGCAGTTCTTC.

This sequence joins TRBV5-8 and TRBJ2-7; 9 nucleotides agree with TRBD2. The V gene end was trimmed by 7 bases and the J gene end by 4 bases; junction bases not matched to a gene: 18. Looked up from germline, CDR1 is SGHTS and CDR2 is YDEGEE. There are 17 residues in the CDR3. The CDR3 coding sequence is TGTGCCAGCGGCCGGCCTAGCGGGACCGTGAGGGATTACGAGCAGTACTTC. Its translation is CASGRPSGTVRDYEQYF.

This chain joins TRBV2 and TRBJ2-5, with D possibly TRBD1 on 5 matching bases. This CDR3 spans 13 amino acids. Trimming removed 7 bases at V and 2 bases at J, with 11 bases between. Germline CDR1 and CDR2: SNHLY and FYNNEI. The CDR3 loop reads CASMRRAQETQYF. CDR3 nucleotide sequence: TGTGCCAGCATGCGCAGGGCACAAGAGACCCAGTACTTC.

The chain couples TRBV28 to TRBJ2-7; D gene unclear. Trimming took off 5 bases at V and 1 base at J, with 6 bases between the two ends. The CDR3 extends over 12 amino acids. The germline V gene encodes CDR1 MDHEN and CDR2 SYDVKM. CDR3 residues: CASSRVSYEQYF. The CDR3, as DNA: TGTGCCAGCAGTAGAGTTTCCTACGAGCAGTACTTC.

CDR3 residues: CASGVVSAGTGELFF. CDR3 nucleotides: TGTGCCAGCGGAGTCGTGTCAGCTGGCACCGGGGAGCTGTTTTTT. The chain links TRBV13 to TRBJ2-2; D remains ambiguous. Germline CDR1 reads PRHDT; CDR2 reads FYEKMQ (reference sequence). Trimming took off 8 bases at V and 4 bases at J, with 17 bases between the two ends. The CDR3 has 15 residues.

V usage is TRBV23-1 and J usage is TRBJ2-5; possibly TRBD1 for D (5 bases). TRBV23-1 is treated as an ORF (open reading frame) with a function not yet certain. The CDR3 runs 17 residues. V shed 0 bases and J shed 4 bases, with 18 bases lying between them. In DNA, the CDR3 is TGCGCCAGCAGTCAATCGCCGGCAGGGTGGAATGGAGAGACCCAGTACTTC. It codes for CASSQSPAGWNGETQYF.

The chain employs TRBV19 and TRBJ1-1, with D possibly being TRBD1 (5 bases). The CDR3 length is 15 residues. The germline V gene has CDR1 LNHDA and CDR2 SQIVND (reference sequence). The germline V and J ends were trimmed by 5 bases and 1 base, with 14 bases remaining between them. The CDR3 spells CASSPSEQANTEAFF. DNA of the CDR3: TGTGCCAGTAGTCCTTCCGAACAGGCGAACACTGAAGCTTTCTTT.

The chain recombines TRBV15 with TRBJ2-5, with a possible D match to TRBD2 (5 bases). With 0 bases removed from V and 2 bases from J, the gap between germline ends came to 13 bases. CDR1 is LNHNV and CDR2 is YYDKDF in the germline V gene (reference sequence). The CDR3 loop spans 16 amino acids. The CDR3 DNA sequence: TGTGCCACCAGCAGAGATGGGTCGGGAACGCAAGAGACCCAGTACTTC. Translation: CATSRDGSGTQETQYF.

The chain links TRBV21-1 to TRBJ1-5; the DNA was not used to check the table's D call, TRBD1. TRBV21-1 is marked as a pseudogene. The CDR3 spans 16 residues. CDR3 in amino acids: CASSKGNRQNNQPQHF. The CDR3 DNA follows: TGTGCCAGCAGCAAAGGAAATCGACAGAACAATCAGCCCCAGCATTTT.

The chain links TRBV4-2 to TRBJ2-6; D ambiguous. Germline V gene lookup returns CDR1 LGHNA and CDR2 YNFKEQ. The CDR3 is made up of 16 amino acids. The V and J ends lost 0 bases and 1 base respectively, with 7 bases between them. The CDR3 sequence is CASSQESGSGANVLTF. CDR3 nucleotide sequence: TGTGCCAGCAGCCAAGAATCCGGGTCTGGGGCCAACGTCCTGACTTTC.

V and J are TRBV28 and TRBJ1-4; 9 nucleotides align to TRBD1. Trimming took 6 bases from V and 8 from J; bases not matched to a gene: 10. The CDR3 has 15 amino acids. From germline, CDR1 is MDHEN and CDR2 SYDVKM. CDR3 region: CASRPSTGGQEKLFF. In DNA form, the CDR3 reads TGTGCCAGCAGGCCCTCTACAGGGGGCCAAGAAAAACTGTTTTTT.